The sequence of this TCR beta chain was determined in a study of T cell responses to AZD1222 COVID-19 vaccine. Study results and limitations: White British ancestry dominated among donors, who included more females, and clonal diversity was possibly underestimated. AZD1222 recipients seropositive at baseline numbered only five to seven.

As regards this clone: What it binds is unknown.

V dropped 1 base and J dropped 1 base, with 10 bases sitting between them. Germline assignment: CDR1 KGHSH and CDR2 LQKENI. This CDR3 region has 15 residues. Pooled in the analysis were second doses at about 4 or about 12 weeks. The data were produced by immunoSEQ multiplex PCR, yet TCRdb's version contains in-frame clones alone and is incomplete. The sample includes some 120,000 clones, 85% of them seen just once. This rearrangement joins TRBV18 to TRBJ1-1, with a tentative D call TRBD1 (5 bases). The TCR sequence derives from an adult who received the AZD1222 COVID-19 vaccine. The material sequenced was peripheral blood, taken 28 days after the second AZD1222 dose. This CDR3 is CASSPLSGENTEAFF. The CDR3 DNA follows: TGTGCCAGCTCACCACTTTCGGGGGAGAACACTGAAGCTTTCTTT.